A single T cell receptor (beta chain) is shown here with its context. The sample is drawn from a study of blood T cell repertoires in COVID-19. This CDR3 region has 16 residues. With 3 bases removed from V and 4 bases from J, the gap between germline ends came to 18 bases. CDR1 and CDR2 from the germline V gene are KGHSH and LQKENI. Under the authors' procedure: Reference gene primer amplification in the assay estimated nucleated cell counts. Clones were sequenced by immunoSEQ multiplex PCR, and TCRdb holds only the in-frame ones, with some missing. D and trimming come from the DNA, and the V and J calls and clone size come from that table. Found here are around 150,000 clones, around nine tenths of them singletons; the top ten hold about a tenth.

V usage is TRBV18 and J usage is TRBJ1-1, with D tentatively TRBD1 (5 bases). The receptor's source is a woman in her 70s with COVID-19, enrolled during active disease. The specimen sequenced was peripheral blood. The CDR3 spells CASSPLWGGVGTEAFF. CDR3 DNA: TGTGCCAGCTCACCGCTCTGGGGGGGGGTAGGCACTGAAGCTTTCTTT.